The 7 T cell receptor beta chains reported below all come from one sample, sequenced in a study of identical twins. Each CDR3 protein is one row after TCRdb ran MiXCR on the 5' RACE reads. The top ten clones hold 7.2% of a sample with some 300,000 distinct CDR3 sequences, over 9% of them seen once. This same sample was also taken into another study, of yellow fever vaccine responses in identical twins.

Sequenced sample: CD8+ T cells sorted from blood. The receptors were sampled from a woman aged 18-30 years in good health.

Here the CDR3 reads CATSDLPTSGKNGNEQFF. DNA for the CDR3: TGTGCCACCAGTGATTTGCCGACTAGCGGGAAGAATGGAAATGAGCAGTTCTTC. V gene TRBV24-1 combines with J gene TRBJ2-1, with 11 bases aligning to TRBD2. V shed 0 bases, J shed 7 bases, and the junction held 10 bases outside the gene matches. The germline V gene has CDR1 KGHDR and CDR2 SFDVKD. The CDR3 spans 18 residues.

The chain uses TRBV7-8 and TRBJ2-3; 8 positions agree with TRBD2. The CDR3 is made up of 18 amino acids. The ends lost 1 base at V and 5 bases at J; junction bases unmatched: 14. In germline, CDR1 is SGHVS, CDR2 FQNEAQ. The CDR3 loop is CASSLGPASGRVGDTQYF. For the CDR3, the DNA is TGTGCCAGCAGCTTAGGGCCCGCGAGCGGGAGAGTTGGAGATACGCAGTATTTT.

This clonotype was seen a handful of times. The rearrangement links TRBV4-1 to TRBJ2-7; TRBD1 aligns across 9 bases. The CDR3 spans 15 residues. CDR1 MGHRA and CDR2 YSYEKL come from the germline V gene. The V segment lost 4 bases and the J segment 4 bases; nucleotides outside the gene matches: 8. In DNA form, the CDR3 reads TGCGCCAGCAGCCCCAGGACAGGGGCAGGGTACGAGCAGTACTTC. This sequence encodes CASSPRTGAGYEQYF.

This chain connects TRBV5-1 to TRBJ2-3; possible D gene TRBD1, 6 bases. The CDR3 covers 15 residues. Trimming left V 4 bases short and J 6 bases short, with 18 bases between. Germline CDR1 and CDR2: SGHRS and YFSETQ. Written as DNA, the CDR3 is TGCGCCAGCAGCGTAAATGACAGGCTAGGGGATACGCAGTATTTT. Residues: CASSVNDRLGDTQYF.

This clonotype has just a few counts. The J gene is TRBJ2-7, the V gene TRBV20-1, with no clear D. The CDR3 runs to 14 residues. Trimming left V 0 bases short and J 2 bases short, with 11 bases between. CDR1 is DFQATT, CDR2 SNEGSKA, per germline (reference sequence). For the CDR3, the DNA is TGCAGTGCTAGAGATGGCCTAGGAGCCTACGAGCAGTACTTC. The encoded protein is CSARDGLGAYEQYF.

The sample holds one count of this clonotype. The chain links TRBV11-3 to TRBJ2-2, with D perhaps matching TRBD1 (5 bases). Trimming removed 6 bases at V and 6 bases at J, with 20 bases between. Germline CDR1 and CDR2: SGHNT and YENEEA. The CDR3 length is 16 residues. CDR3: CASRSQGTSLAGELFF. The CDR3 region has the DNA TGTGCCAGCAGGTCTCAGGGTACTTCTCTCGCCGGGGAGCTGTTTTTT.

This rearrangement joins TRBV4-1 to TRBJ2-3, with TRBD2 as a possible D gene (6 bases). This CDR3 region has 15 residues. The V gene lost 6 bases and the J gene lost 1 base, with 14 bases spanning the gap. Germline V lookup: CDR1 MGHRA, CDR2 YSYEKL. CDR3 nucleotide sequence: TGCGCCAGCAGACTAAGCGGGCTAGGCACAGATACGCAGTATTTT. This encodes CASRLSGLGTDTQYF.